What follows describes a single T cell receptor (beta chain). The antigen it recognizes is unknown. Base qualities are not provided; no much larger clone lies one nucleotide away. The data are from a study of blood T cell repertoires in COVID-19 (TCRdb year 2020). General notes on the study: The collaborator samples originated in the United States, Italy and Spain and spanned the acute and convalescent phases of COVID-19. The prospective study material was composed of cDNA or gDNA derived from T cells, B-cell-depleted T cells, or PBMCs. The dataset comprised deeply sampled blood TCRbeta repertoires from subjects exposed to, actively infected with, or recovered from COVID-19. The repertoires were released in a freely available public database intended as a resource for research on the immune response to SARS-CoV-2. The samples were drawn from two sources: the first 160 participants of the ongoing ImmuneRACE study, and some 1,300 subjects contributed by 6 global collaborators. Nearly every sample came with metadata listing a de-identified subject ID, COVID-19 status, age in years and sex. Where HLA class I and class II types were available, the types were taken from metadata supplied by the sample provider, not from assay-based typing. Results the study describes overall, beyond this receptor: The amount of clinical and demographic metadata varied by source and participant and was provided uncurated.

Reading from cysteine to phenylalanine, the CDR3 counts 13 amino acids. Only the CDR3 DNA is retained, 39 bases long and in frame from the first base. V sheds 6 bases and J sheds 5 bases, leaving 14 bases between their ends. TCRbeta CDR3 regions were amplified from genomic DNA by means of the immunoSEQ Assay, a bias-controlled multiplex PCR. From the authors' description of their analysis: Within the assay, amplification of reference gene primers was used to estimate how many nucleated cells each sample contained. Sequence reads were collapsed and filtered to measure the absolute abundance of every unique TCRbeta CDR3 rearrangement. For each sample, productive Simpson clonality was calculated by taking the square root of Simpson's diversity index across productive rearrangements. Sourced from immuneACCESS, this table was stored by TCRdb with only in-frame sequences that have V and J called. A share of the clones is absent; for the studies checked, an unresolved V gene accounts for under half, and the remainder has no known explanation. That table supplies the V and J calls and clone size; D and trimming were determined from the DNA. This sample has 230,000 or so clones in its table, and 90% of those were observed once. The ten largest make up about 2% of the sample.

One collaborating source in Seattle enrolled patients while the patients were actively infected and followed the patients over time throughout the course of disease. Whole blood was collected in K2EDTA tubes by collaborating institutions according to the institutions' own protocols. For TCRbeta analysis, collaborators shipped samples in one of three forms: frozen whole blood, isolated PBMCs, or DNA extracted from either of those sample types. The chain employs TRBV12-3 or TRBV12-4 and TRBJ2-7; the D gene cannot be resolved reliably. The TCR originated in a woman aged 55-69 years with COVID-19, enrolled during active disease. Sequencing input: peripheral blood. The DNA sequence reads TGTGCCAGCAGCCTCGGTTCTTCGAACGAGCAGTACTTC. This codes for CASSLGSSNEQYF.